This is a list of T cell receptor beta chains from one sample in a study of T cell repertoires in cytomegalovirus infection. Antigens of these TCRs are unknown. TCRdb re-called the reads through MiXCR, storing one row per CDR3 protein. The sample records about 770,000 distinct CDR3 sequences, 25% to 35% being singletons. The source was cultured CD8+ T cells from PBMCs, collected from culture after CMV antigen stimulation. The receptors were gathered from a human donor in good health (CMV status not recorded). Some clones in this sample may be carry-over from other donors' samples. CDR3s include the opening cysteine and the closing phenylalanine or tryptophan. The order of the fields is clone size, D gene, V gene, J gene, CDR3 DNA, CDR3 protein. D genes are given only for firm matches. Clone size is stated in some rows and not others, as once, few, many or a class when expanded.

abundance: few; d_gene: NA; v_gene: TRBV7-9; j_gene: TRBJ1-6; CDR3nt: TGTGCCAGCAGCCCGGGGAAGTTGTATAATTCACCCCTCCACTTT; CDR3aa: CASSPGKLYNSPLHF
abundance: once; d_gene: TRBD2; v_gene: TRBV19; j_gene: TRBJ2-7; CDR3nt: TGTGCCAGTAGTATCCTAGCGGGGCACTACGAGCAGTACTTC; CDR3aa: CASSILAGHYEQYF
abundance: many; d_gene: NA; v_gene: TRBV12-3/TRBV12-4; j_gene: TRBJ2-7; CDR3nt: TGTGCCAGCAGTTACGGGAGCCACGAGCAGTACTTC; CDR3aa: CASSYGSHEQYF
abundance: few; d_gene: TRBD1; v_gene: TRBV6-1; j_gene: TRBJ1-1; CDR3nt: TGTGCCAGCAGTGACCCGACAGGGTACACTGAAGCTTTCTTT; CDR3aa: CASSDPTGYTEAFF
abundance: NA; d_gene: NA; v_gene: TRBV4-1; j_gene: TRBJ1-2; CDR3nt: TGCGCCAGCAGCCAAGTCCCTAACTATGGCTACACCTTC; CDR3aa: CASSQVPNYGYTF
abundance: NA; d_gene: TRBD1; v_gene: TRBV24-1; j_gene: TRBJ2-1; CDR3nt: TGTGCCATCAGGGACAGGGGAAGCAATGAGCAGTTCTTC; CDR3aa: CAIRDRGSNEQFF
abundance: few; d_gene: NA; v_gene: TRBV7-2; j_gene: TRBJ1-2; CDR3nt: TGTGCCAGCAGCAGAATCCGGGACACCCGCAGAAGGTTCCCAAACTATGGCTACACCTTC; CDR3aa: CASSRIRDTRRRFPNYGYTF
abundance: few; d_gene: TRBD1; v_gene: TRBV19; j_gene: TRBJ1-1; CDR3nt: TGTGCCAGTAGTATAGATCGACCGGGACAGAGCATGAACACTGAAGCTTTCTTT; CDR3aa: CASSIDRPGQSMNTEAFF
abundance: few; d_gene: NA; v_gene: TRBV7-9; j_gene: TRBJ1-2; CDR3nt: TGTGCCAGCAGCCTAGAGGGAAGGAGGGACTATGGCTACACCTTC; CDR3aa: CASSLEGRRDYGYTF
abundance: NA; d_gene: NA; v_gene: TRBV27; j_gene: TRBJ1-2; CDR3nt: TGTGCCAGCACCAAGCTCAGGGATTTCGACTATGGCTACACCTTC; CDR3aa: CASTKLRDFDYGYTF
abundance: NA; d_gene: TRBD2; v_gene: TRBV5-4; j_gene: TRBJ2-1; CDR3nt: TGTGCCAGCAGTTTAGCGGGGGGGGCTTATGAGCAGTTCTTC; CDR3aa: CASSLAGGAYEQFF
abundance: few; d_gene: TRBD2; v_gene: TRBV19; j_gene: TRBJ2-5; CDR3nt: TGTGCCAGTAGCCCGTTCGGGGGGGCCGTAGAGACCCAGTACTTC; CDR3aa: CASSPFGGAVETQYF
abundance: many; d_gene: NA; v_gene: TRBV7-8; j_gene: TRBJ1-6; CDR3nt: TGTGCCAGCAGCTTAAAAAGGGTGTGGCGATTTCCACCCCTCCACTTT; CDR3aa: CASSLKRVWRFPPLHF
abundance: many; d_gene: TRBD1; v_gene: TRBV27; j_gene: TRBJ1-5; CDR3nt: TGTGCCAGCAGTGTCTCAGGGGGCAGTGGGCAGCCCCAGCATTTT; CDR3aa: CASSVSGGSGQPQHF
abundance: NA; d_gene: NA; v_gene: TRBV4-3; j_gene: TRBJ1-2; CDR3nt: TGCGCCAGCAGCCAAGCCCGGGAATTGGACTATGGCTACACCTTC; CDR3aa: CASSQARELDYGYTF
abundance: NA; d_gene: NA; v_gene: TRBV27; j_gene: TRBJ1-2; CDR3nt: TGTGCCAGCAGTTTAATGAGAGGGGACAACTATGGCTACACCTTC; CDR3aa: CASSLMRGDNYGYTF
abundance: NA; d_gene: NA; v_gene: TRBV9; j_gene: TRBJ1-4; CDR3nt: TGTGCCAGCAGCGTAGGTTTCGGGGGAGAGGGTGAAAAACTGTTTTTT; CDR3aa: CASSVGFGGEGEKLFF
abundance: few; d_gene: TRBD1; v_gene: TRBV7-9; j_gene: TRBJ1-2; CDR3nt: TGTGCCAGCAGCATCCTCGGGACAGACTATGGCTACACCTTC; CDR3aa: CASSILGTDYGYTF
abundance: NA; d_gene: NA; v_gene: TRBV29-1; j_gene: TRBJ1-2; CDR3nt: TGCAGCGTTGAAGAGAGCGGTCCCTATGGCTACACCTTC; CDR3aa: CSVEESGPYGYTF
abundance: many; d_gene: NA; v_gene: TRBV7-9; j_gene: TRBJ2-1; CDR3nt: TGTGCCAGCAGCTTAGTTTTAACTTTCTACAATGAGCAGTTCTTC; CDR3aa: CASSLVLTFYNEQFF
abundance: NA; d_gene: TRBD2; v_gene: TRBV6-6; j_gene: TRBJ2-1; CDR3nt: TGTGCCAGCACCATACTAGCGGGGGGGCCTGAGCAGTTCTTC; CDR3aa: CASTILAGGPEQFF
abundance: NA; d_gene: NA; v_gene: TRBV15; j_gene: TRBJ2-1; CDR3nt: TGTGCCACCAGGGAACAGGCCACGGGGAATGAGCAGTTCTTC; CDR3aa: CATREQATGNEQFF
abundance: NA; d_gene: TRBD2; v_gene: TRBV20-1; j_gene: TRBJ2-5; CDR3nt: TGCAGTGCTAGTTCTCCCCCAGGGGCGGGGGGCCCTCAAGAGACCCAGTACTTC; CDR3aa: CSASSPPGAGGPQETQYF
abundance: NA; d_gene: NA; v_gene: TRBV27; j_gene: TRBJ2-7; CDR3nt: TGTGCCAGCATGTGGAACTACGAGCAGTACTTC; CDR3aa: CASMWNYEQYF
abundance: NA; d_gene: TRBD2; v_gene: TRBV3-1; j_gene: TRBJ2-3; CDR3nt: TGTGCCAGCAGCCGAATTCCTGAGGGACTAGCGGTGGGCACAGATACGCAGTATTTT; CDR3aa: CASSRIPEGLAVGTDTQYF
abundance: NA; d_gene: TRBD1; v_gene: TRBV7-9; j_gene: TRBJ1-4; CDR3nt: TGTGCCAGCAGCCCTCAGGGGGCAACTAATGAAAAACTGTTTTTT; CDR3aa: CASSPQGATNEKLFF
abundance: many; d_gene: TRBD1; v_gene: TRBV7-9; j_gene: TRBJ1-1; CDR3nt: TGTGCCAGCAGCTTCCAGGGGGTTGAAGCTTTCTTT; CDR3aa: CASSFQGVEAFF
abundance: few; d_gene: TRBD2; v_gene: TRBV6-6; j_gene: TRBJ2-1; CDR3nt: TGTGCCAGCAGTTTGACGGGGGGGGGATCCTACAATGAGCAGTTCTTC; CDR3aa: CASSLTGGGSYNEQFF
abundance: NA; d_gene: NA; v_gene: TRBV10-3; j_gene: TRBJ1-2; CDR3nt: TGTGCCATCACAGATCCCTACCCGGGCAGTCAAGGCGGCTACACCTTC; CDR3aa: CAITDPYPGSQGGYTF
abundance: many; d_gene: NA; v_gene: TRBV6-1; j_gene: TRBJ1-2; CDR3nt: TGTGCCAGCAGTTATGACGGGGGCTACACCTTC; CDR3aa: CASSYDGGYTF
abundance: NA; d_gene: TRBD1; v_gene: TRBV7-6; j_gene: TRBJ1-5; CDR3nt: TGTGCCAGCAGCTTAGCGCAGGGGGCTTATAGCAATCAGCCCCAGCATTTT; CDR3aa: CASSLAQGAYSNQPQHF
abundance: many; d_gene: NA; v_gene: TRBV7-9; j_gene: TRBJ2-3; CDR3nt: TGTGCCAGCTGGGGCGGGACCACAGATACGCAGTATTTT; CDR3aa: CASWGGTTDTQYF
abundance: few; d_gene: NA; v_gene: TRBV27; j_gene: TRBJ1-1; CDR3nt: TGTGCCAGCAGTTTCAGGGTAGGAAACTTGAACACTGAAGCTTTCTTT; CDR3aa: CASSFRVGNLNTEAFF
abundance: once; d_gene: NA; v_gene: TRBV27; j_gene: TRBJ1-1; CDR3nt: TGTGCCAGCAGCGGGACACACGGCACTGAAGCTTTCTTT; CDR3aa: CASSGTHGTEAFF
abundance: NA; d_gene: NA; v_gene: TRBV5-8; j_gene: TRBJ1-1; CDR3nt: TGTGCCAGCAGCTTGGCAGGTTTAGGGAACACTGAAGCTTTCTTT; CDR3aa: CASSLAGLGNTEAFF
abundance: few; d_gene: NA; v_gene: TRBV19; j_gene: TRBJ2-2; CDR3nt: TGTGCCAGTAATTCTAAAAGGGACCTGAACACCGGGGAGCTGTTTTTT; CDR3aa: CASNSKRDLNTGELFF
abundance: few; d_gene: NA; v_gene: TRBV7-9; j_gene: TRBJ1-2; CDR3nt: TGTGCCAGCAGCTTCCGAGAGATCTATGGCTACACCTTC; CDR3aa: CASSFREIYGYTF
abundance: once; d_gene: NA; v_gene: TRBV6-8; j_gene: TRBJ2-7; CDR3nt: TGTGCCAGCAGAACGGGACCCTACTACGAGCAGTACTTC; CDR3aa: CASRTGPYYEQYF
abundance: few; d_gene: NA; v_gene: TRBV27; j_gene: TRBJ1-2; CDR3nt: TGTGCCAGCAGCCAGGCGGGGGGGATCTATGGCTACACCTTC; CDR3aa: CASSQAGGIYGYTF
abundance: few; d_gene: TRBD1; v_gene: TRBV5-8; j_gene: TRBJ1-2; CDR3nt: TGTGCCAGCAGCTTTGGACAGGGTGGCTACACCTTC; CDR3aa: CASSFGQGGYTF
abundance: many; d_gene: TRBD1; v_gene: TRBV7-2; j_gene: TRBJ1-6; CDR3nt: TGTGCCAGCAGCTCTACAACTACAGGGGCCTATAATTCACCCCTCCACTTT; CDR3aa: CASSSTTTGAYNSPLHF
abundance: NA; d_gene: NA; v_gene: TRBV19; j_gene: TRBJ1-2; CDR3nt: TGTGCCAGTAGTATGAACAGGGAAGACTATGGCTACACCTTC; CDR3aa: CASSMNREDYGYTF
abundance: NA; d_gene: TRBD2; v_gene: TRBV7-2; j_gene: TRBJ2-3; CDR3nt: TGTGCCAGCAGCTTAGTGGTTCTAGCGGGGGCCGAGGACACAGATACGCAGTATTTT; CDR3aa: CASSLVVLAGAEDTDTQYF
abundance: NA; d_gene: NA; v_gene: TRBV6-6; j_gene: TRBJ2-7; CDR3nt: TGTGCCAGCGCCGCGGGACACTCCTACGAGCAGTACTTC; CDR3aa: CASAAGHSYEQYF
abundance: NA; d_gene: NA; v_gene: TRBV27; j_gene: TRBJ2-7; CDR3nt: TGTGCCAGCAGTTCCGGGACTCTACCCTACGAGCAGTACTTC; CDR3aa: CASSSGTLPYEQYF
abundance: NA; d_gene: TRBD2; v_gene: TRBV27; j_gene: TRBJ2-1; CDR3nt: TGTGCCAGCATTATACTAGCGGGTTTGAGCTCCTACAATGAGCAGTTCTTC; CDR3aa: CASIILAGLSSYNEQFF
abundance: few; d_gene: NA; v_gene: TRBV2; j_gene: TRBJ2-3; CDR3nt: TGTGCCAGTCCCGACTCCACCACAGATACGCAGTATTTT; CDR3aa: CASPDSTTDTQYF
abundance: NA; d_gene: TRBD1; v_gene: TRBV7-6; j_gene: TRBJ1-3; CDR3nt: TGTGCCAGCAGCCCGGGACAGGGTGTCCTTTCTGGAAACACCATATATTTT; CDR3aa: CASSPGQGVLSGNTIYF
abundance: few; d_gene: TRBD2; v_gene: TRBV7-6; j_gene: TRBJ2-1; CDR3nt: TGTGCCAGCAGCACTAGCGGGGGGCGCCACAATGAGCAGTTCTTC; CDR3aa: CASSTSGGRHNEQFF
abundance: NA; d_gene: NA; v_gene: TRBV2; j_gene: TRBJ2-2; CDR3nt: TGTGCCAGCCGAATCCGGGTCAACACCGGGGAGCTGTTTTTT; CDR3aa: CASRIRVNTGELFF